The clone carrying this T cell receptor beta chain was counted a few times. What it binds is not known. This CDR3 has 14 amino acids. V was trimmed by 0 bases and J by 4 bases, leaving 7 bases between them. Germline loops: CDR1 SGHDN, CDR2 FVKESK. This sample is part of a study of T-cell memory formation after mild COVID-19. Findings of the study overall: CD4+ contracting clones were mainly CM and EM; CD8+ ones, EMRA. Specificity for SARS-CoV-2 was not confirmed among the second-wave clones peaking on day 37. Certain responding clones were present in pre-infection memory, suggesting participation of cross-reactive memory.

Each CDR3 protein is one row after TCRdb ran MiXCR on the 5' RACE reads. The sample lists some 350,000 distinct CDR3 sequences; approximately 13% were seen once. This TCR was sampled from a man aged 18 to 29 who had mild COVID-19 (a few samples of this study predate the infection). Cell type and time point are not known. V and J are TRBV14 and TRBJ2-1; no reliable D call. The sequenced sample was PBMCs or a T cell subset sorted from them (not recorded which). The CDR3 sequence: CASSQEGMYNEQFF. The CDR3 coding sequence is TGTGCCAGCAGCCAAGAAGGCATGTACAATGAGCAGTTCTTC.